Listed here are 11 T cell receptor beta chains from one sample, sequenced in a study of blood T cell repertoires in COVID-19. The assay was immunoSEQ multiplex PCR, and TCRdb's table has in-frame clones only and misses some. Seen here are approximately 490,000 clones, about nine tenths observed once, and the top ten hold under 0.85%. The specimen sequenced was PBMCs or T cells enriched from blood (not recorded which). These receptors were taken from a woman younger than 35 who had recovered from COVID-19.

The chain recombines TRBV2 with TRBJ1-3; D is uncertain. With 2 bases removed from V and 4 bases from J, the gap between germline ends came to 12 bases. CDR1 and CDR2 (germline): SNHLY, FYNNEI. This CDR3 has 15 residues. The CDR3 sequence: CASSEQNNIGNTIYF. DNA for the CDR3: TGTGCCAGCAGTGAACAGAACAATATCGGAAACACCATATATTTT.

As concerns this clone: Other DNA sequences within the sample encode an identical CDR3. V and J are TRBV6-5 and TRBJ1-1; a possible D gene is TRBD1 (5 bases). Germline V lookup: CDR1 MNHEY, CDR2 SVGAGI. V was shortened by 2 bases and J by 4 bases, with 8 bases between the two germline ends. This CDR3 region has 13 residues. Written as DNA, the CDR3 is TGTGCCAGCAGTTACCGGGGGGGCACTGAAGCTTTCTTT. Translating gives CASSYRGGTEAFF.

This rearrangement joins TRBV7-2 to TRBJ2-5; 10 positions agree with TRBD2. The CDR3 has 16 residues. V was clipped by 5 bases and J by 5 bases; unmatched bases: 11. Germline V lookup: CDR1 SGHTA, CDR2 FQGNSA. CDR3: CASSPRSGGAGETQYF. The CDR3 region has the DNA TGTGCCAGCAGCCCACGGAGCGGGGGGGCAGGGGAGACCCAGTACTTC.

This sequence joins TRBV2 and TRBJ1-1; perhaps TRBD1 as D (6 bases). This CDR3 is built from 13 residues. The V gene lost 10 bases and the J gene lost 1 base, with 13 bases spanning the gap. Germline-derived CDR1 and CDR2 are SNHLY and FYNNEI. CDR3 DNA: TGTGCCATTATAAAACAGGGGAACACTGAAGCTTTCTTT. Translating it yields CAIIKQGNTEAFF.

The V gene is TRBV7-8, the J gene TRBJ1-1, with D possibly TRBD1 on 6 matching bases. The CDR3 sequence is 13 residues long. Germline-derived CDR1 and CDR2 are SGHVS and FQNEAQ. V lost 5 bases and J lost 8, with 15 bases in between. CDR3 residues: CASSNTGQEEAFF. The CDR3 DNA reads as TGTGCCAGCAGCAACACGGGACAAGAGGAAGCTTTCTTT.

V and J are TRBV19 and TRBJ2-7, with TRBD1 as a possible D gene (7 bases). Trimming took off 3 bases at V and 2 bases at J, with 20 bases between the two ends. The CDR3 has 17 residues. CDR1 and CDR2 from the germline V gene are LNHDA and SQIVND (reference sequence). The CDR3, as DNA: TGTGCCAGTAGTATTAGTGGAGCCCAGGGGGGTACCTACGAGCAGTACTTC. This gives the protein CASSISGAQGGTYEQYF. Full variable domain (missing parts from reference TRBV19 and TRBJ2-7): DGGITQSPKYLFRKEGQNVTLSCEQNLNHDAMYWYRQDPGQGLRLIYYSQIVNDFQKGDIAEGYSVSREKKESFPLTVTSAQKNPTAFYLCASSISGAQGGTYEQYFGPGTRLTVT.

The gene calls are TRBV29-1 and TRBJ1-1, with 8 bases fitting TRBD1. Germline loops: CDR1 SQVTM, CDR2 ANQGSEA. This CDR3 has 13 amino acids. J gave up 7 bases and V 3 bases, and 7 bases lay outside the gene matches. The CDR3 protein is CSVETGVSGEAFF. DNA for the CDR3: TGCAGCGTTGAGACAGGGGTCTCGGGTGAAGCTTTCTTT.

The V gene is TRBV19, the J gene TRBJ2-2; D uncertain. CDR3 size: 15 residues. The V end lost 5 bases, the J end lost 5 bases, and 15 bases lay between the germline ends. CDR1 is LNHDA, CDR2 SQIVND, per germline (reference sequence). The CDR3 here is CASSVITSLTGELFF. As DNA, the CDR3 is TGTGCCAGTAGTGTGATTACTTCACTAACCGGGGAGCTGTTTTTT. Combining the CDR3 with reference TRBV19 and TRBJ2-2 gives the whole variable domain DGGITQSPKYLFRKEGQNVTLSCEQNLNHDAMYWYRQDPGQGLRLIYYSQIVNDFQKGDIAEGYSVSREKKESFPLTVTSAQKNPTAFYLCASSVITSLTGELFFGEGSRLTVL.

This clone was seen only once. This chain connects TRBV7-2 to TRBJ2-1, with 9 positions matching TRBD2. Germline V CDR1 and CDR2: SGHTA, FQGNSA. J lost 7 bases, V lost 0 bases, and 4 bases had no gene match. The CDR3 has 15 residues. Written as DNA, the CDR3 is TGTGCCAGCAGCTTAGCGGGCGGGGGGGCTAATGAGCAGTTCTTC. Encoded protein: CASSLAGGGANEQFF.

The CDR3 DNA reads as TGTGCCAGCAGCTTGTACTCAACGGAGACCCAGTACTTC. Encoded protein: CASSLYSTETQYF. This rearrangement joins TRBV5-5 to TRBJ2-5, with no clear D. The CDR3 runs 13 residues. The germline V and J ends were trimmed by 1 base and 5 bases, with 9 bases remaining between them. Germline values: CDR1 SGHKS, CDR2 YYEKEE (reference sequence).

The chain carries TRBV6-5 and TRBJ1-4; D may be TRBD1 (6 bases). This CDR3 region has 15 residues. The germline V gene encodes CDR1 MNHEY and CDR2 SVGAGI. The V end was cut by 6 bases, the J end by 8 bases, with 19 bases between. The CDR3 bases are TGTGCCAGCAGCAGGACAGCCACGGATCAAGAAAAACTGTTTTTT. Encoded protein: CASSRTATDQEKLFF.